The 6 T cell receptor beta chains below come from one sample, sequenced in a study of T cell responses to AZD1222 COVID-19 vaccine. Assay used: immunoSEQ multiplex PCR; TCRdb lists only in-frame clones, some missing. Here the sample spans some 150,000 clones, approximately 88% being singletons. The sequencing here drew on peripheral blood, taken on day 0 of AZD1222 vaccination. These receptors were taken from an adult in good health.

This sequence joins TRBV24-1 and TRBJ1-1; a weak D match, TRBD1 (5 bases). This CDR3 has 14 residues. Germline lookup yields CDR1 KGHDR and CDR2 SFDVKD. Trimming pared 4 bases from V and 10 bases from J, leaving 18 bases between. This CDR3 reads CATSDPRGVLGAFF. The CDR3 DNA reads as TGTGCCACCAGTGACCCCCGAGGGGTCCTCGGAGCTTTCTTT.

The gene calls are TRBV9 and TRBJ1-6, with D possibly matching TRBD1 (5 bases). Trimming stripped 3 bases from V and 7 bases from J, with 14 bases between. Germline loops: CDR1 SGDLS, CDR2 YYNGEE. This CDR3 has 15 residues. The CDR3 is CASSEAQGGNSPLHF. CDR3 DNA sequence: TGTGCCAGCAGCGAGGCCCAGGGTGGCAATTCACCCCTCCACTTT.

This clone was seen a few times. The chain joins TRBV14 to TRBJ1-5, with a tentative D call TRBD1 (5 bases). The CDR3 consists of 14 residues. V lost 1 base to trimming and J lost 5 bases, with 9 bases between them. From germline, CDR1 is SGHDN and CDR2 FVKESK. CDR3 nucleotide sequence: TGTGCCAGCAGCCAAGGGGGCGGCTATCAGCCCCAGCATTTT. Its translation is CASSQGGGYQPQHF. Complete variable domain (other parts from reference TRBV14 and TRBJ1-5): EAGVTQFPSHSVIEKGQTVTLRCDPISGHDNLYWYRRVMGKEIKFLLHFVKESKQDESGMPNNRFLAERTGGTYSTLKVQPAELEDSGVYFCASSQGGGYQPQHFGDGTRLSIL.

V is TRBV5-4 and J is TRBJ1-3; possible D gene TRBD1, 5 bases. Germline V gene lookup returns CDR1 SGHNT and CDR2 YYREEE (reference sequence). The CDR3 covers 15 residues. Trimming shortened V by 0 bases and J by 4 bases, and 11 bases separated the two germline ends. CDR3 region: CASSLAAGVGNTIYF. The CDR3 DNA is TGTGCCAGCAGCTTGGCAGCGGGGGTCGGAAACACCATATATTTT. The full variable domain, completed using reference TRBV5-4 and TRBJ1-3, is ETGVTQSPTHLIKTRGQQVTLRCSSQSGHNTVSWYQQALGQGPQFIFQYYREEENGRGNFPPRFSGLQFPNYSSELNVNALELDDSALYLCASSLAAGVGNTIYFGEGSWLTVV.

The rearrangement links TRBV5-1 to TRBJ2-7, with a possible D match to TRBD2 (5 bases). Trimming pared 4 bases from V and 2 bases from J, leaving 10 bases between. Germline V gene sequence: CDR1 SGHRS, CDR2 YFSETQ. The CDR3 length is 13 residues. CDR3 sequence reads: CASSPDGAYEQYF. The CDR3 coding sequence is TGCGCCAGCAGCCCGGACGGGGCCTACGAGCAGTACTTC.

This rearrangement joins TRBV9 to TRBJ2-7; TRBD1 matches 7 bases. V lost 5 bases to trimming and J lost 3 bases; unmatched junction nucleotides: 14. The CDR3 covers 16 residues. Germline-derived CDR1 and CDR2 are SGDLS and YYNGEE. The CDR3 region is CASRDYRGIVYYEQYF. Written as DNA, the CDR3 is TGTGCCAGCAGGGATTACAGGGGAATCGTTTACTACGAGCAGTACTTC.